These 17 T cell receptor beta chains share one sample of origin, sequenced in a study of shared clonotypes between healthy human individuals. Assay: immunoSEQ multiplex PCR; the TCRdb copy retains only in-frame clones and omits some. The sample comprises millions of clones, 85% to 95% of which are singletons, and more than 0.1% rests with the top ten. Material: naive CD4+ T cells sorted from blood. The sample's subset: CD45RA+ positively selected. The receptor set was obtained from a man aged 18-30 years in good health.

Comment on this clone: The junction departs from germline at one end; a sequencing error may be responsible. The V and J genes are TRBV28 and TRBJ1-2; the D gene is possibly TRBD1 (5 bases). Germline lookup yields CDR1 MDHEN and CDR2 SYDVKM. The CDR3 length is 12 residues. The CDR3 region has the DNA TGTGCCAGCAGTTTACAGGGATATGGCTACGCCTTC. Translated: CASSLQGYGYAF.

The V and J genes are TRBV5-1 and TRBJ2-7; TRBD1 aligns across 8 bases. CDR1 is SGHRS and CDR2 is YFSETQ in the germline V gene. The V segment lost 1 base and the J segment 3 bases; nucleotides outside the gene matches: 3. The length of the CDR3 is 14 residues. CDR3 DNA sequence: TGCGCCAGCAGCTTGAGGGACAGGATCTACGAGCAGTACTTC. Its translation: CASSLRDRIYEQYF.

This clone has only one observation. For the CDR3, the DNA is TGTGCCAGCAGTACCGGACAGGGCTACACTGAAGCTTTCTTT. This gives the protein CASSTGQGYTEAFF. V usage is TRBV27 and J usage is TRBJ1-1, with 8 positions matching TRBD1. The CDR3 has 14 amino acids. The germline V gene has CDR1 MNHEY and CDR2 SMNVEV (reference sequence). V shed 5 bases, J shed 3 bases, and the junction held 5 bases outside the gene matches.

This chain connects TRBV6-1 to TRBJ1-2; D gene ambiguous. Trimming cost V 3 bases and J 14 bases, with 16 bases left between them. The germline V gene encodes CDR1 MNHNS and CDR2 SASEGT. The CDR3 covers 12 residues. The CDR3 loop is CASSDPTVPETF. The CDR3 DNA reads as TGTGCCAGCAGTGACCCTACAGTTCCTGAAACCTTC.

Written as DNA, the CDR3 is TGCAGCGTGGGGACTAGCGTTAGCAATGAGCAGTTCTTC. It specifies CSVGTSVSNEQFF. The rearrangement links TRBV29-1 to TRBJ2-1, with 10 bases matching TRBD2. The CDR3 runs to 13 residues. Germline CDR1 SQVTM, CDR2 ANQGSEA. With V trimmed by 6 bases and J by 6 bases, 5 bases remained unmatched.

The rearrangement uses TRBV6-1 and TRBJ1-4; D is unclear. CDR3 length: 12 residues. The V end was cut by 6 bases, the J end by 7 bases, with 9 bases between. Germline V CDR1 and CDR2: MNHNS, SASEGT. DNA of the CDR3: TGTGCCAGCAGGAATTCAATTGAAAAACTGTTTTTT. Translating gives CASRNSIEKLFF.

This chain links TRBV10-3 with TRBJ1-1, with D hard to call. V dropped 4 bases and J dropped 1 base, with 10 bases sitting between them. Germline loops: CDR1 ENHRY, CDR2 SYGVKD. The CDR3 totals 14 residues. The CDR3 sequence is CAISGADWNTEAFF. The CDR3 region has the DNA TGTGCCATCAGTGGGGCGGACTGGAACACTGAAGCTTTCTTT.

This chain uses TRBV2 with TRBJ1-2; D not resolved. V was clipped by 3 bases and J by 1 base, with 9 bases between them. The CDR3 is 14 amino acids. Germline loops: CDR1 SNHLY, CDR2 FYNNEI. The CDR3 protein is CASSEEGNNYGYTF. CDR3 nucleotides: TGTGCCAGCAGTGAGGAGGGTAATAACTATGGCTACACCTTC. Complete variable domain (other parts from reference TRBV2 and TRBJ1-2): EPEVTQTPSHQVTQMGQEVILRCVPISNHLYFYWYRQILGQKVEFLVSFYNNEISEKSEIFDDQFSVERPDGSNFTLKIRSTKLEDSAMYFCASSEEGNNYGYTFGSGTRLTVV.

Of note for this clone: The sample has other DNA sequences that encode this CDR3 too. This rearrangement joins TRBV18 to TRBJ2-3; D ambiguous. CDR3 length equals 13 residues. V was cut by 3 bases and J by 0 bases, with 4 bases left in between. Germline V gene data show CDR1 as KGHSH and CDR2 as LQKENI. The CDR3 region is CASSPLSTDTQYF. The CDR3 DNA reads as TGTGCCAGCTCACCTCTTAGCACAGATACGCAGTATTTT.

The chain uses TRBV5-1 and TRBJ2-1; D ambiguous. V lost 4 bases and J lost 5, with 19 bases in between. Germline V gene sequence: CDR1 SGHRS, CDR2 YFSETQ. The CDR3 is made up of 16 amino acids. The CDR3 loop reads CASSGISPYTDNEQFF. CDR3 in DNA: TGCGCCAGCAGCGGGATTAGCCCGTACACTGACAATGAGCAGTTCTTC.

A single count supports this clone. J is TRBJ1-5 and V is TRBV4-1, with D possibly TRBD1 on 5 matching bases. The CDR3 consists of 12 residues. Germline lookup yields CDR1 MGHRA and CDR2 YSYEKL. V was pared by 0 bases and J by 11 bases, with 8 bases between. CDR3 nucleotide sequence: TGCGCCAGCAGCCAAGAAGCGGGGGCCCAGCATTTT. Its translation is CASSQEAGAQHF.

V is TRBV5-1 and J is TRBJ2-5, with 7 nucleotides matching TRBD2. The length of the CDR3 is 16 residues. Trimming at V came to 4 bases and at J to 0 bases, leaving 9 bases not matched to a gene. Germline loops: CDR1 SGHRS, CDR2 YFSETQ. The CDR3 DNA sequence: TGCGCCAGCAGCATCGGTAGTAGCGGGTACCAAGAGACCCAGTACTTC. It is translated as CASSIGSSGYQETQYF.

The chain is built from TRBV19 and TRBJ2-5; weak D call: TRBD1 (6 bases). This CDR3 contains 14 residues. V was trimmed by 5 bases and J by 4 bases, leaving 14 bases between them. Germline V lookup: CDR1 LNHDA, CDR2 SQIVND (reference sequence). This chain's CDR3 is CASSATRGGETQYF. CDR3 nucleotide sequence: TGTGCCAGTAGTGCCACCCGAGGGGGAGAGACCCAGTACTTC.

The rearrangement links TRBV5-1 to TRBJ2-5, with a tentative D call TRBD1 (6 bases). With 0 bases removed from V and 5 bases from J, the gap between germline ends came to 14 bases. In germline, CDR1 is SGHRS, CDR2 YFSETQ. The CDR3 runs to 15 residues. The CDR3 bases are TGCGCCAGCAGCTTGGGGGCTCAGGGGACGGAGACCCAGTACTTC. Protein product: CASSLGAQGTETQYF.

The V gene is TRBV9, the J gene TRBJ2-2, with D perhaps matching TRBD2 (5 bases). V lost 2 bases, J lost 8 bases, and 13 bases lay in between. In germline, CDR1 is SGDLS, CDR2 YYNGEE. CDR3 length: 14 amino acids. The CDR3 sequence is CASSVIGVGGELFF. CDR3 DNA sequence: TGTGCCAGCAGCGTTATCGGGGTAGGAGGGGAGCTGTTTTTT.

This chain uses TRBV5-1 with TRBJ2-2, with D perhaps matching TRBD1 (7 bases). The V end lost 4 bases, the J end lost 7 bases, and 17 bases lay between the germline ends. This CDR3 has 15 residues. Germline CDR1 reads SGHRS; CDR2 reads YFSETQ. The CDR3: CASSPQGGAVGELFF. CDR3 coding DNA: TGCGCCAGCAGCCCCCAGGGGGGAGCGGTCGGGGAGCTGTTTTTT.

V and J are TRBV6-5 and TRBJ1-2, with TRBD1 matching 9 bases. This CDR3 has 15 residues. Trimming at V came to 2 bases and at J to 7 bases, leaving 8 bases not matched to a gene. Germline CDR1 is MNHEY and CDR2 is SVGAGI. CDR3 amino acids: CASSYRTQGALGYTF. DNA of the CDR3: TGTGCCAGCAGTTACCGCACACAGGGGGCGCTTGGCTACACCTTC.